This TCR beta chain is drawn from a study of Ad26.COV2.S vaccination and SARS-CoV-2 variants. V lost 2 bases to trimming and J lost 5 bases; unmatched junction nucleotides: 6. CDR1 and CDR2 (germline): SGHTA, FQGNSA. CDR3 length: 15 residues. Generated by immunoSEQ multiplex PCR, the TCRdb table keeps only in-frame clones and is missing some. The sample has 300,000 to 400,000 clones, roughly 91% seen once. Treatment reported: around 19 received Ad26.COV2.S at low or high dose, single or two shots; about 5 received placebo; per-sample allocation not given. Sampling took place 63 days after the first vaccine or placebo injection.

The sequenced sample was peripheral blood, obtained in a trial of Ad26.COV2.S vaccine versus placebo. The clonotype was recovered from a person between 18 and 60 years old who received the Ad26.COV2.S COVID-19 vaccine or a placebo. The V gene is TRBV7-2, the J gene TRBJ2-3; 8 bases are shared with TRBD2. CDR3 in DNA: TGTGCCAGCAGCTTAATCAGCGGGGGCGGAGATACGCAGTATTTT. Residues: CASSLISGGGDTQYF.